This TCR beta chain emerged from a study of B cell selection in AIRE deficiency. Broader study findings: AIRE-deficient Tconv and Treg repertoires matched healthy donors in TCRBV, CDR3 length, diversity.

Trimming cost V 10 bases and J 11 bases, with 20 bases left between them. CDR1 MDHEN and CDR2 SYDVKM come from the germline V gene. The CDR3 spans 13 residues. Conventional CD4 T cells were sorted as CD4+CD127+ cells. TCRdb keeps only in-frame clones here, not all; method: immunoSEQ multiplex PCR. The sample yields about 930 clones, about 80% seen once. About this clone itself: Its antigen is not identified.

This rearrangement joins TRBV28 to TRBJ1-4, with D possibly matching TRBD1 (6 bases). The clonotype originates from a human donor with AIRE deficiency. The sample comprised conventional CD4+ T cells sorted from PBMCs. Written as DNA, the CDR3 is TGTGCCACCTACAGGGACATCTCCGGGAAACTGTTTTTT. Translated: CATYRDISGKLFF. Complete variable domain (other parts from reference TRBV28 and TRBJ1-4): DVKVTQSSRYLVKRTGEKVFLECVQDMDHENMFWYRQDPGLGLRLIYFSYDVKMKEKGDIPEGYSVSREKKERFSLILESASTNQTSMYLCATYRDISGKLFFGSGTQLSVL.